This T cell receptor beta chain was sequenced in a study of cytomegalovirus exposure and HLA in healthy donors. Study-level background: HLA-typed donors were the source of about 85 million unique TCRs held in an early data release.

While unrecorded immune exposures were likely, the donors were nominally healthy when sampled. Study results and caveats: Certain indistinguishable V segments, among them TRBV6-2 and TRBV6-3, were excluded.

Trimming removed 2 bases from V and 5 bases from J; junction bases left unmatched: 4. Germline loops: CDR1 MGHRA, CDR2 YSYEKL. The CDR3 is 15 amino acids. The PCR was carried out with 60 Vbeta primers and 13 Jbeta primers. The method was immunoSEQ multiplex PCR; TCRdb's version includes in-frame clones alone and lacks a portion of them. This sample has 150,000 to 200,000 clones, with around 75% found just once. Concerning this clone itself: Its antigen remains unknown.

This chain connects TRBV4-1 to TRBJ1-5; 9 positions agree with TRBD1. This sequence was found in a woman aged 30 to 39 in good health and CMV-seropositive. Specimen: PBMCs. CDR3 sequence: CASSQPDRGYQPQHF. The CDR3 coding sequence is TGCGCCAGCAGCCAACCGGACAGGGGTTATCAGCCCCAGCATTTT.